This paragraph covers one T cell receptor (beta chain) sequence. What antigen it recognizes has not been identified. Nothing much larger sits one base from this clone, and base qualities are not available. RNA was extracted using the RNeasy kit, and roughly 0.5 to 1 microgram was reverse transcribed with random hexamers. The immunoSEQ multiplex PCR assay, covering 54 Vbeta and 13 Jbeta segments, was used to amplify TCR beta CDR3 regions. To correct PCR amplification bias, a synthetic template baseline was used for both primer optimization and computational correction. Concerning the study's data processing: Only productive sequences were kept, with reads annotated to V, D and J genes according to IMGT and analyzed in immunoSEQ Analyzer. Clonality was computed as one minus Shannon entropy normalized by log2 of the number of productive unique sequences. For each patient and control, public and private clones were evaluated among the 100 most prevalent clones. Susac-specific clones were defined as absent from healthy and MS cohorts, approximately 1,000 published viral clones and other ImmuneACCESS disease sequences. TCRdb trimmed the raw reads at Q25, called clones with MiXCR and kept productive beta chains. Records with the same CDR3 protein are collapsed into one entry carrying the most frequent genes and DNA. TCRdb, not the original authors, processed these V and J calls. The sample table contains 69,000 or so distinct CDR3 sequences; only one count was recorded for more than 85% of them. Roughly 0.24% of the sample is held by the ten biggest clonotypes.

These data come from a study of CD8 T cells in Susac syndrome (dated by TCRdb to between 2019 and 2020). Looking at the study overall: The study used repertoire sequencing to test whether antigen drove CD8+ T cell activation and differentiation in Susac syndrome. The clonality of the CD8+ T cell repertoire was compared across about a dozen healthy donors, roughly 14 Susac syndrome patients and about 16 multiple sclerosis patients.

Its CDR3 holds 14 amino acids, cysteine through phenylalanine. The kept DNA is CDR3 alone, 42 bases in frame from the first base. V trim: 5 bases; J trim: 6 bases; unmatched bases: 6. From the germline V gene, CDR1 is SGHDT and CDR2 is YYEEEE. Peripheral blood CD8+ and CD4+ T cells from healthy donors, Susac syndrome patients and multiple sclerosis patients were profiled by high-throughput TCR beta sequencing. The healthy donors served as controls matched for age and sex. Bulk CD8+ and CD4+ T cells were purified by magnetic negative isolation, while CD8+ TEMRA cells were enriched using FACS. Blood was drawn into EDTA tubes, processed within 24 hours, and PBMCs were isolated by density gradient centrifugation. PBMCs intended for TCR sequencing were cryopreserved in liquid nitrogen and were subsequently thawed in a 37 degrees C water bath. Purity of sorted or isolated CD4+, CD8+ and CD8+ TEMRA cells was at least 90%.

Findings and caveats that apply to the study as a whole: The number of individuals in the TCR sequencing and HLA analysis was recognized as being relatively small.

The sample comprised CD8+ T cells from PBMCs. The chain links TRBV5-6 with TRBJ2-1, and TRBD2 aligns with 9 junction nucleotides. The receptor's source is a human donor in good health. The CDR3 in this case is CASSLAGALNEQFF. The nucleotides read TGTGCCAGCAGTTTAGCGGGGGCCCTCAATGAGCAGTTCTTC.